The source of this T cell receptor (beta chain) is a study of blood T cell repertoires in COVID-19. Study summary: Researchers got acute and convalescent COVID-19 samples from the United States, Italy and Spain. The cDNA or gDNA used as material had been derived from T cells, B-cell-depleted T cells, or PBMCs.

The germline gives CDR1 MGHRA, CDR2 YSYEKL. The CDR3 spans 15 residues. The V gene lost 6 bases and the J gene lost 2 bases, with 14 bases spanning the gap. Profiled with immunoSEQ multiplex PCR; TCRdb holds only in-frame clones, not every one. Of roughly 110,000 clones listed, 70% to 80% were seen once; the top ten hold more than 5.5%. The sequenced sample was peripheral blood. This sequence joins TRBV4-1 and TRBJ1-5; D is ambiguous. This receptor was identified in a man older than 75 with COVID-19, enrolled during active disease. CDR3 nucleotide sequence: TGCGCCAGCAGGGGCCGGACCGGGGGCAATCAGCCCCAGCATTTT. Its translation: CASRGRTGGNQPQHF.